The table lists the clone carrying this TCR beta chain with a count of one. The data were taken from a study of blood T cell repertoires in COVID-19. Clones were read by immunoSEQ multiplex PCR, and TCRdb kept only the in-frame ones, dropping some. The data contain 35,000 to 45,000 clones, around 80% of them singletons. CDR3 size: 15 residues. The ends were cut back, 4 bases at V and 0 bases at J, with 10 bases in the middle. From germline, CDR1 is SGHAT and CDR2 FQNNGV. The sequence came from a man aged 60 to 69 with acute or convalescent COVID-19. Sequencing input: peripheral blood. The chain uses TRBV11-2 and TRBJ2-1, with D maybe TRBD1 (5 bases). CDR3 sequence (DNA): TGTGCCAGCAGCTCCGACAGAAGCTCCTACAATGAGCAGTTCTTC. Its translation: CASSSDRSSYNEQFF.